This T cell receptor (beta chain) was documented in a study of CD8+ T cells in alopecia areata. Study overall: Administration of oral tofacitinib to treated patients was at 5 to 10 mg twice daily. Whole-study findings and limits: Uncertainty remains about how baseline CD8+ expansion links to response, with one nonresponder. Clonality in lesional scalp, especially alopecia totalis/universalis, exceeded that of normal scalp.

Treatment given: oral pan-JAK inhibitor, 5-10 mg twice daily. From PBMCs, CD4+ and CD8+ T cells were sorted. The CDR3 extends over 14 amino acids. CDR1 and CDR2 from the germline V gene are SNHLY and FYNNEI. V was pared by 3 bases and J by 1 base, with 9 bases between. RNA was isolated and reverse transcribed to cDNA, the sequencing template. Measured with immunoSEQ multiplex PCR; TCRdb has only the in-frame clones, and not every one. Of under 150,000 clones in the sample, approximately 55% were seen once. This clone came up once. The antigen remains undetermined. The rearrangement uses TRBV2 and TRBJ1-1; possible D gene TRBD1, 5 bases. Here the sequenced sample was CD4+ T cells sorted from blood, taken at week 24, from a patient treated with tofacitinib. The sequence was obtained from a human donor with alopecia areata. The CDR3 sequence is CASSEGRANTEAFF. The CDR3 coding sequence is TGTGCCAGCAGTGAGGGCAGGGCGAACACTGAAGCTTTCTTT.